The sample holds a few counts of the clone carrying this T cell receptor beta chain. The antigen is not known. Measured with immunoSEQ multiplex PCR; TCRdb has only the in-frame clones, and not every one. The sample includes roughly 95,000 clones, around 72% of them seen just once. The data originate from a study of fetal regulatory T cell absence and autoimmunity. Notes on the study in general: Compared with cord blood, pancreas showed oligoclonal TCR enrichment, some clones over 80-fold.

Between the trimmed V and J ends, which lost 0 bases and 10 bases, there was a span of 18 bases. The CDR3 is 15 residues long. Germline-derived CDR1 and CDR2 are KGHSH and LQKENI. The chain carries TRBV18 and TRBJ1-2, with a weak D call TRBD1 (5 bases). Specimen: pancreas tissue. The sequence was collected from a male donor with IPEX syndrome. The chain's CDR3 is CASSPPAGSLMDYTF. The CDR3 nucleotides are TGTGCCAGCTCACCACCGGCAGGGTCCCTAATGGACTACACCTTC.